A selection of T cell receptor beta chains follows, all from one sample in a study of shared clonotypes between healthy human individuals. Sequencing was performed with immunoSEQ multiplex PCR; in TCRdb, only in-frame clones are kept and a portion is missing. The sample carries 400,000 to 600,000 clones, around 79% recorded once. Sequenced material: PBMCs. All receptors derive from a middle-aged woman in good health. Some clones in this sample may be carry-over from other donors' samples. The CDR3 runs from the conserved cysteine through the conserved F or W.

cdr3_aa | j_call | v_call
CASSKPGQGFDGYTF | TRBJ1-2 | TRBV6-6
CASSLWGSGRYTDTQYF | TRBJ2-3 | TRBV28
CASSPEVGEQYF | TRBJ2-7 | TRBV18
CAVLRTSGIPEQFF | TRBJ2-1 | TRBV10-3
CSVEEEGSSSSYEQYF | TRBJ2-7 | TRBV29-1
CASSGSGRGTIAYEQYF | TRBJ2-7 | TRBV28
CASSLGQYNEQFF | TRBJ2-1 | TRBV19
CASSRGTATNYGYTF | TRBJ1-2 | TRBV4-1
CASSYDRELYEQFF | TRBJ2-1 | TRBV6-5
CASSESGIGEQYF | - | TRBV6-4
CASSRGLAASGELFF | TRBJ2-2 | TRBV14
CASSLAGEIYEQYF | TRBJ2-7 | TRBV5-1
CASSLILAGDEQFF | TRBJ2-1 | TRBV7-8
CASSRTGARYNEQFF | TRBJ2-1 | TRBV7-2
CARSWDRGRGPGNEQFF | TRBJ2-1 | TRBV5-3
CASTSPIRAYEQYF | TRBJ2-7 | TRBV28
CASSGHGTGAYNEQFF | TRBJ2-1 | TRBV2
CASSLEPIKETQYF | TRBJ2-5 | TRBV5-4
CASSHSYNTEAFF | TRBJ1-1 | TRBV7-3
CAWSVPQGGAVETQYF | TRBJ2-5 | TRBV30
CASSELAGGDTGELFF | TRBJ2-2 | TRBV6-1
CASRPPGTKHNEQFF | TRBJ2-1 | TRBV28
CASSAAGGTSVYEQYF | TRBJ2-7 | TRBV9
CASSPTPAGGRETQYF | TRBJ2-5 | TRBV7-6
CASSPMQGISYNEQFF | TRBJ2-1 | TRBV4-1
CASRQGVWDVGTDTQYF | TRBJ2-3 | TRBV12-2
CASSSGRMADTQYF | TRBJ2-3 | TRBV5-1
CASQPAGDSNQPQHF | TRBJ1-5 | TRBV28
CASSYQAALGTDTQYF | TRBJ2-3 | TRBV6-5
CASMGQGATEAFF | TRBJ1-1 | TRBV7-7
CASRGQGTDTQYF | TRBJ2-3 | TRBV10-1
CASSVFLWTEAFF | TRBJ1-1 | TRBV9
CAPCYTWLENTEAFF | TRBJ1-1 | TRBV7-3
CASSPWDRHTGELFF | TRBJ2-2 | TRBV27
CASSLGVGQTIQETQYF | TRBJ2-5 | TRBV7-2
CASSQTQTNTEAFF | TRBJ1-1 | TRBV18
CASSSDLSDTQYF | TRBJ2-3 | TRBV19
CASSQDGAGMGEQYF | TRBJ2-7 | TRBV4-2
CASSSPGQGAQPQHF | TRBJ1-5 | TRBV21-1
CASSPGPRDTGELFF | TRBJ2-2 | TRBV5-1
CASSLDQGRRNEQFF | TRBJ2-1 | TRBV5-4
CASSFGDQPQHF | TRBJ1-5 | TRBV6-6
CASSIMGSSYNEQFF | TRBJ2-1 | TRBV7-2
CSVATGGRNQPQHF | TRBJ1-5 | TRBV29-1
CASLGGSSYNEQFF | TRBJ2-1 | TRBV28
CAWSVVGAGELFF | TRBJ2-2 | TRBV30
CATSRVQGGSYEQYF | TRBJ2-7 | TRBV15